This T cell receptor beta chain was identified in a study of T cell changes during pregnancy in multiple sclerosis. The data were produced by immunoSEQ multiplex PCR, yet TCRdb's version contains in-frame clones alone and is incomplete. This repertoire shows about 50,000 clones, 92% found once; its top ten account for over 0.55%. There are 15 residues in the CDR3. CDR1 MNHEY and CDR2 SMNVEV come from the germline V gene (reference sequence). Trimming shortened V by 5 bases and J by 4 bases, and 15 bases separated the two germline ends. This chain joins TRBV27 and TRBJ2-1; a weak D match, TRBD2 (6 bases). The material sequenced was CD4+ T cells from peripheral blood mononuclear cells, taken after pregnancy. The clonotype comes from a female donor with multiple sclerosis, enrolled in a pregnancy study. As DNA, the CDR3 is TGTGCCAGCAGTAAAACCCGGGACTTGTACAATGAGCAGTTCTTC. Protein: CASSKTRDLYNEQFF.